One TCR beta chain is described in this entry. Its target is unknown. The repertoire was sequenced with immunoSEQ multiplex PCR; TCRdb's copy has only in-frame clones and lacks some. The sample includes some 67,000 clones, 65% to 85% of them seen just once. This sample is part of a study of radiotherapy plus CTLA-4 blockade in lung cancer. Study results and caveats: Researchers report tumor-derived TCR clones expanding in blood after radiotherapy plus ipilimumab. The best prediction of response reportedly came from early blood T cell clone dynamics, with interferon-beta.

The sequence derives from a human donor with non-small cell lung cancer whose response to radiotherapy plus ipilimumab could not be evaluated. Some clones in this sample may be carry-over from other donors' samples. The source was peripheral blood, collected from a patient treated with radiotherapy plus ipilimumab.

The CDR3 nucleotides are TGTGCCAGCAGTGGCGGGTCTGGGGCCAACGTCCTGACTTTC. Its translation is CASSGGSGANVLTF. This sequence joins TRBV6-1 and TRBJ2-6; D perhaps matches TRBD2 (5 bases). The CDR3 covers 14 residues. Germline CDR1 is MNHNS and CDR2 is SASEGT. Trimming took off 4 bases at V and 1 base at J, with 5 bases between the two ends.